Listed below are T cell receptor beta chains from one sample, sequenced in a study of Ad26.COV2.S vaccination and SARS-CoV-2 variants. Sequencing used immunoSEQ multiplex PCR; TCRdb keeps in-frame clones, though not all of them. The sample contains some 180,000 clones, 87% of which appear only once. Sequenced here: peripheral blood, sampled after recovery from COVID-19. Receptor source: a human donor who had recovered from COVID-19. The CDR3 runs from the conserved cysteine through the conserved F or W. D genes are given only for firm matches. Not all rows give a size; the values are once, few, many and, for expanded clones, a class.

clone size: -
V gene: TRBV23-1
D gene: TRBD2
J gene: TRBJ2-7
CDR3 DNA: TGCGCCAGCAGTCAAGTAGCGGGGCACTCCTACGAGCAGTACTTC
CDR3 protein: CASSQVAGHSYEQYF

clone size: -
V gene: TRBV2
D gene: -
J gene: TRBJ1-1
CDR3 DNA: TGTGCCAGCAGTGAACCCCACGGGGGACCGGGAACTGAAGCTTTCTTT
CDR3 protein: CASSEPHGGPGTEAFF

clone size: -
V gene: TRBV29-1
D gene: TRBD2
J gene: TRBJ2-1
CDR3 DNA: TGCAGCGCCCTACGGGACTACGAAAACAATGAGCAGTTCTTC
CDR3 protein: CSALRDYENNEQFF

clone size: -
V gene: TRBV7-2
D gene: -
J gene: TRBJ2-3
CDR3 DNA: TGTGCCAGCAGCTTTGGCTCTAGCACAGATACGCAGTATTTT
CDR3 protein: CASSFGSSTDTQYF

clone size: -
V gene: TRBV16
D gene: -
J gene: TRBJ1-1
CDR3 DNA: TGTGCCAGCAGCCTAAGGACGGAAGCTTTCTTT
CDR3 protein: CASSLRTEAFF

clone size: -
V gene: TRBV5-6
D gene: -
J gene: TRBJ1-1
CDR3 DNA: TGTGCCAGCAGCTTGGGGACGGTCACTGAAGCTTTCTTT
CDR3 protein: CASSLGTVTEAFF

clone size: -
V gene: TRBV18
D gene: TRBD2
J gene: TRBJ2-7
CDR3 DNA: TGTGCCAGCTCACCATGGGAGGGCCCCTACGAGCAGTACTTC
CDR3 protein: CASSPWEGPYEQYF

clone size: -
V gene: TRBV14
D gene: -
J gene: TRBJ2-7
CDR3 DNA: TGTGCCAGCAGCCATAACGGGGGCTACGAGCAGTACTTC
CDR3 protein: CASSHNGGYEQYF

clone size: -
V gene: TRBV20-1
D gene: -
J gene: TRBJ1-6
CDR3 DNA: TGCAGTGCTAGTGAGGGGGGTCGGACATCCTCACCCCTCCACTTT
CDR3 protein: CSASEGGRTSSPLHF

clone size: once
V gene: TRBV6-5
D gene: -
J gene: TRBJ2-1
CDR3 DNA: TGTGCCAGCAGTCGGCGGGATAGCTCCTACAATGAGCAGTTCTTC
CDR3 protein: CASSRRDSSYNEQFF

clone size: few
V gene: TRBV5-1
D gene: TRBD2
J gene: TRBJ2-3
CDR3 DNA: TGCGCCAGCACTAGCGGGAGAAACTCAGATACGCAGTATTTT
CDR3 protein: CASTSGRNSDTQYF

clone size: -
V gene: TRBV30
D gene: -
J gene: TRBJ1-5
CDR3 DNA: TGTGCCTGGGGACGGCTAAATCAGCCCCAGCATTTT
CDR3 protein: CAWGRLNQPQHF

clone size: -
V gene: TRBV18
D gene: -
J gene: TRBJ1-1
CDR3 DNA: TGTGCCAGCTCTCGAGACGGTACTAACACTGAAGCTTTCTTT
CDR3 protein: CASSRDGTNTEAFF

clone size: -
V gene: TRBV18
D gene: -
J gene: TRBJ1-6
CDR3 DNA: TGTGCCAGCTCACCAGACTCCTATAATTCACCCCTCCACTTT
CDR3 protein: CASSPDSYNSPLHF

clone size: -
V gene: TRBV5-1
D gene: -
J gene: TRBJ2-3
CDR3 DNA: TGCGCCAGCAGCTCCCGGCGAACAGATACGCAGTATTTT
CDR3 protein: CASSSRRTDTQYF

clone size: -
V gene: TRBV29-1
D gene: TRBD1
J gene: TRBJ2-3
CDR3 DNA: TGCAGCGTTTTAAGGACCCCCGGGACAGCTAGCACAGATACGCAGTATTTT
CDR3 protein: CSVLRTPGTASTDTQYF

clone size: -
V gene: TRBV4-2
D gene: -
J gene: TRBJ1-5
CDR3 DNA: TGTGCCAGCAGCATGGGGCCCTTAAGATATCAGCCCCAGCATTTT
CDR3 protein: CASSMGPLRYQPQHF

clone size: -
V gene: TRBV11-1
D gene: -
J gene: TRBJ1-1
CDR3 DNA: TGTGCCAGCAGGAGGGGACACCTGAACACTGAAGCTTTCTTT
CDR3 protein: CASRRGHLNTEAFF

clone size: -
V gene: TRBV12-5
D gene: TRBD2
J gene: TRBJ2-7
CDR3 DNA: TGTGCTAGTGGGCCTAGCGGGCAAACCTACGAGCAGTACTTC
CDR3 protein: CASGPSGQTYEQYF

clone size: -
V gene: TRBV7-9
D gene: TRBD1
J gene: TRBJ1-6
CDR3 DNA: TGTGCCAGCAGTTCGGGGGGACAGGGCAGAAATTCACCCCTCCACTTT
CDR3 protein: CASSSGGQGRNSPLHF